The 21 T cell receptor beta chains presented below share a single source sample, sequenced in a study of T cell responses to AZD1222 COVID-19 vaccine. Clones were sequenced by immunoSEQ multiplex PCR, and TCRdb holds only the in-frame ones, with some missing. The sample lists 80,000 or so clones, 60% to 85% occurring once. The sample in question was peripheral blood, obtained 28 days after the second dose of the MenACWY control vaccine. These receptors originate from an adult who received the MenACWY meningococcal vaccine as a control.

A note on this clone: Germline is not matched at one junction end, which may reflect a read error. The chain recombines TRBV6-5 with TRBJ1-5; D unclear. This CDR3 contains 13 residues. The germline CDR1 and CDR2 sequences are MNHEY and SVGAGI. The CDR3 loop reads CASSGKDLIPLYF. The CDR3 DNA sequence: TGTGCCAGCAGCGGAAAGGATCTCATCCCCTTGTATTTT.

V is TRBV30 and J is TRBJ1-6; D gene uncertain. CDR3 length equals 15 residues. Trimming cost V 0 bases and J 5 bases, with 11 bases left between them. Per the germline V gene, CDR1 is GTSNPN and CDR2 is SVGIG (reference sequence). CDR3 nucleotides: TGTGCCTGGAGTGTACTCAAGGCAGATAATTCACCCCTCCACTTT. This encodes CAWSVLKADNSPLHF. Complete variable domain (other parts from reference TRBV30 and TRBJ1-6): SQTIHQWPATLVQPVGSPLSLECTVEGTSNPNLYWYRQAAGRGLQLLFYSVGIGQISSEVPQNLSASRPQDRQFILSSKKLLLSDSGFYLCAWSVLKADNSPLHFGNGTRLTVT.

About this clone: In the same sample, other DNA sequences code for this CDR3. CDR3 sequence (DNA): TGTGCCAGCAGCTTGGGGCAAAACTATGGCTACACCTTC. Translated, it gives CASSLGQNYGYTF. This sequence joins TRBV5-4 and TRBJ1-2, with D unresolved. The ends were cut back, 0 bases at V and 2 bases at J, with 5 bases in the middle. In germline, CDR1 is SGHNT, CDR2 YYREEE (reference sequence). The CDR3 contains 13 residues.

This clone was seen a single time. This chain links TRBV11-2 with TRBJ1-5; D remains ambiguous. V was cut by 2 bases and J by 5 bases, with 7 bases left in between. This CDR3 region has 13 residues. Per the germline V gene, CDR1 is SGHAT and CDR2 is FQNNGV. CDR3 DNA sequence: TGTGCCAGCAGCTTACTTAGGGATCAGCCCCAGCATTTT. This translates into CASSLLRDQPQHF.

The chain couples TRBV5-4 to TRBJ2-7, with D perhaps matching TRBD1 (5 bases). The CDR3 sequence is 16 residues long. V dropped 5 bases and J dropped 7 bases, with 25 bases sitting between them. Germline V gene lookup returns CDR1 SGHNT and CDR2 YYREEE (reference sequence). CDR3 DNA: TGTGCCAGCAGTCTAACGCCCCGTGGGGCGAGGCGGGAGCAGTACTTC. Encoded protein: CASSLTPRGARREQYF.

The rearrangement uses TRBV28 and TRBJ2-2, with TRBD2 identical over 7 bases. Germline V gives CDR1 MDHEN, CDR2 SYDVKM. CDR3 length: 12 amino acids. The ends lost 10 bases at V and 3 bases at J; junction bases unmatched: 2. The CDR3 sequence is CATGGDTGELFF. The DNA of the CDR3 is TGTGCCACGGGGGGTGACACCGGGGAGCTGTTTTTT.

The chain is built from TRBV28 and TRBJ1-5; no definite D call. Germline V gives CDR1 MDHEN, CDR2 SYDVKM. CDR3 length: 13 residues. Trimming stripped 9 bases from V and 0 bases from J, with 9 bases between. In DNA, the CDR3 is TGTGCCAGTCGGACGGATAGCAATCAGCCCCAGCATTTT. It is translated as CASRTDSNQPQHF.

The V call is TRBV29-1, the J call TRBJ2-3; 9 nucleotides agree with TRBD1. The CDR3 is 15 residues long. The V segment lost 7 bases and the J segment 3 bases; nucleotides outside the gene matches: 11. Germline values: CDR1 SQVTM, CDR2 ANQGSEA. In DNA form, the CDR3 reads TGCAGCGCCCCAATTCCGGGACAGGGAACAGATACGCAGTATTTT. Its protein is CSAPIPGQGTDTQYF.

The chain is built from TRBV6-5 and TRBJ2-4, with D possibly TRBD1 on 6 matching bases. Trimming took 6 bases from V and 8 from J, leaving 20 bases between them. This CDR3 is built from 15 residues. CDR1 is MNHEY, CDR2 SVGAGI, per germline. The CDR3 DNA reads as TGTGCCAGCAGCTCCGGAAGGGGGTCTGGTCACATTCAGTACTTC. This sequence encodes CASSSGRGSGHIQYF.

The rearrangement joins TRBV19 to TRBJ1-1; D ambiguous. CDR3 length: 12 amino acids. The germline V and J ends were trimmed by 7 bases and 1 base, with 7 bases remaining between them. The germline CDR1 and CDR2 sequences are LNHDA and SQIVND (reference sequence). CDR3 sequence (DNA): TGTGCCAGTACAGGTCCGAACACTGAAGCTTTCTTT. It codes for CASTGPNTEAFF.

There are a few counts of this clone. The CDR3 DNA reads TGCAGTGCTAGTAGGGCGGCGCACGAGCAGTACTTC. Amino acid sequence: CSASRAAHEQYF. This chain uses TRBV20-1 with TRBJ2-7; D remains unclear. CDR3 length equals 12 residues. Trimming left V 3 bases short and J 5 bases short, with 11 bases between. The germline V gene has CDR1 DFQATT and CDR2 SNEGSKA (reference sequence).

The count of this clone is one. The gene calls are TRBV6-1 and TRBJ1-5; D is unclear. The CDR3 totals 13 residues. Germline V gene sequence: CDR1 MNHNS, CDR2 SASEGT. V was cut by 2 bases and J by 3 bases, with 5 bases left in between. The CDR3 sequence is CASSETLNQPQHF. The CDR3, as DNA: TGTGCCAGCAGTGAAACTCTCAATCAGCCCCAGCATTTT.

The chain has TRBV7-8 and TRBJ2-7; 11 nucleotides line up with TRBD2. There are 16 residues in the CDR3. The germline gives CDR1 SGHVS, CDR2 FQNEAQ. V gave up 1 base and J gave up 8 bases; unmatched junction bases: 10. This CDR3 reads CASSLVETSGAGKQYF. Here the CDR3 DNA reads TGTGCCAGCAGCTTAGTGGAGACTAGCGGGGCCGGGAAGCAGTACTTC.

V is TRBV7-9 and J is TRBJ1-1; D gene unclear. The CDR3 consists of 13 residues. The V end lost 0 bases, the J end lost 3 bases, and 5 bases lay between the germline ends. The V gene's germline CDR1 is SEHNR and CDR2 FQNEAQ (reference sequence). The CDR3 region has the DNA TGTGCCAGCAGCTTAGCCGGGGACACTGAAGCTTTCTTT. This codes for CASSLAGDTEAFF.

This chain uses TRBV5-1 with TRBJ2-7; 8 nucleotides agree with TRBD1. In germline, CDR1 is SGHRS, CDR2 YFSETQ. The CDR3 extends over 14 amino acids. J was trimmed by 6 bases and V by 4 bases; bases with no gene match: 9. The CDR3 here is CASSAQGALGEQYF. The CDR3 DNA reads as TGCGCCAGCAGCGCGCAGGGGGCCCTAGGCGAGCAGTACTTC.

The chain recombines TRBV7-9 with TRBJ1-1; D uncertain. Trimming took off 4 bases at V and 1 base at J, with 7 bases between the two ends. Germline V lookup: CDR1 SEHNR, CDR2 FQNEAQ (reference sequence). The CDR3 spans 13 residues. The CDR3 is CASSSRTNTEAFF. In DNA form, the CDR3 reads TGTGCCAGCAGCTCTCGTACGAACACTGAAGCTTTCTTT.

This chain joins TRBV12-1 and TRBJ1-3. TRBV12-1 is a documented pseudogene. The CDR3 spans 19 residues. CDR3 sequence (DNA): TGTGCCAGCAGCGTCCAGGGCAGGAGAGGAGGATGCTCTGGAAACACCATATATTTT. It is translated as CASSVQGRRGGCSGNTIYF.

V is TRBV6-5 and J is TRBJ1-1; D call uncertain. The germline V gene has CDR1 MNHEY and CDR2 SVGAGI. This CDR3 has 12 residues. V lost 5 bases and J lost 10, with 14 bases in between. DNA of the CDR3: TGTGCCAGCAGTCCCAGCCTAGGGAGAGCTTTCTTT. Translating gives CASSPSLGRAFF.

CDR3 sequence (DNA): TGTGCCAGCAGCCTTACACCTTCCCAAGACTCTGGAAACACCATATATTTT. Its protein is CASSLTPSQDSGNTIYF. The chain links TRBV9 to TRBJ1-3, with unresolved D. This CDR3 is 17 amino acids long. V shed 4 bases and J shed 0 bases, with 17 bases lying between them. The germline V gene has CDR1 SGDLS and CDR2 YYNGEE.

V is TRBV18 and J is TRBJ1-1, with TRBD1 identical over 9 bases. After removal of 4 bases from V and 4 bases from J, the junction contained 16 bases not matched to a gene. The CDR3 consists of 18 residues. Per germline, CDR1 KGHSH and CDR2 LQKENI. CDR3 region: CASSLETGGAGLSTEAFF. CDR3 nucleotides: TGTGCCAGCTCACTAGAAACAGGGGGCGCAGGGTTGAGCACTGAAGCTTTCTTT. The whole variable domain, filled in from reference TRBV18 and TRBJ1-1, reads NAGVMQNPRHLVRRRGQEARLRCSPMKGHSHVYWYRQLPEEGLKFMVYLQKENIIDESGMPKERFSAEFPKEGPSILRIQQVVRGDSAAYFCASSLETGGAGLSTEAFFGQGTRLTVV.

The chain has TRBV28 and TRBJ2-3, with D possibly being TRBD1 (5 bases). Germline values: CDR1 MDHEN, CDR2 SYDVKM. The CDR3 runs to 15 residues. V lost 3 bases and J 0 bases, leaving 10 bases between the germline ends. This chain's CDR3 is CASSFRAGSTDTQYF. The CDR3 DNA sequence: TGTGCCAGCAGTTTCCGGGCAGGGAGCACAGATACGCAGTATTTT. The whole variable domain, remainder taken from reference TRBV28 and TRBJ2-3, is DVKVTQSSRYLVKRTGEKVFLECVQDMDHENMFWYRQDPGLGLRLIYFSYDVKMKEKGDIPEGYSVSREKKERFSLILESASTNQTSMYLCASSFRAGSTDTQYFGPGTRLTVL.